The 27 T cell receptor beta chains reported below all come from one sample, sequenced in a study of spatial heterogeneity in lung cancer. TCRdb itself ran the 5' RACE reads through MiXCR, one entry per CDR3 protein. This sample has a few thousand distinct CDR3 sequences, with about 53% found just once. Stated time point: sample taken at primary tumor resection. The authors sequenced whole RNA from tumor, nontumor lung or frozen PBMC without sorting. The sequences come from PBMCs, collected at surgery. These receptors originate from a female donor with early-stage non-small cell lung cancer.

As concerns this clonotype: The library was prepared for alpha chains; this beta chain is a stray read, so its frequency means little. The rearrangement uses TRBV18 and TRBJ2-3, with 7 bases identical to TRBD1. This CDR3 contains 14 residues. Trimming at V came to 6 bases and at J to 8 bases, leaving 11 bases not matched to a gene. Germline V lookup: CDR1 KGHSH, CDR2 LQKENI. In DNA, the CDR3 is TGTGCCAGCTCCCACGTAGACGACAGGGCTACGCAGTATTTT. It is translated as CASSHVDDRATQYF.

On this clonotype: This beta chain is off target for a library built for alpha chains, so its abundance means little. The CDR3 bases are TGCGCCAGCAGCTACGACTCTTACAATGAGCAGTTCTTC. Translation gives CASSYDSYNEQFF. The chain uses TRBV5-1 and TRBJ2-1, with D hard to call. CDR1 is SGHRS, CDR2 YFSETQ, per germline. The CDR3 has 13 residues. Trimming took 3 bases from V and 4 from J, leaving 8 bases between them.

This clonotype was seen more than once but under ten times. This beta chain is an unintended read in a library built for alpha chains; its size means little. The V and J genes are TRBV9 and TRBJ2-1, with TRBD2 matching over 7 bases. This CDR3 spans 17 amino acids. The V and J ends lost 4 bases and 11 bases, in that order; junction bases with no gene match: 21. Germline values: CDR1 SGDLS, CDR2 YYNGEE. CDR3 DNA sequence: TGTGCCAGCAGCCCCGAAGAACTAGCGCTCTCCTTTGGCCAGCAGTTCTTC. It is translated as CASSPEELALSFGQQFF.

Comment on this clonotype: This beta chain is an off-target read within a library intended for alpha chains, so its frequency means little. This sequence joins TRBV27 and TRBJ2-1; 9 bases match TRBD2. The CDR3 length is 17 residues. CDR1 is MNHEY and CDR2 is SMNVEV in the germline V gene (reference sequence). V lost 4 bases to trimming and J lost 7 bases; unmatched junction nucleotides: 14. CDR3 nucleotide sequence: TGTGCCAGCAGTTCCTTAACTAGCGGGTCCTTCGGGAATGAGCAGTTCTTC. This encodes CASSSLTSGSFGNEQFF.

For this clonotype: This beta chain lies outside the target of a library built for alpha chains; its clone size means little. J is TRBJ2-5 and V is TRBV20-1; 16 nucleotides line up with TRBD2. V lost 0 bases and J lost 5; bases outside the gene matches: 6. There are 17 residues in the CDR3. CDR1 is DFQATT, CDR2 SNEGSKA, per germline (reference sequence). Here the CDR3 DNA reads TGCAGTGCTAGAGACCCCTGGGGACTAGCGGGGGGGGAGACCCAGTACTTC. It translates to CSARDPWGLAGGETQYF.

Note on this clonotype: This beta chain is a stray read from a library made for alpha chains; its abundance is not meaningful. This chain links TRBV4-1 with TRBJ2-3, with 8 positions matching TRBD2. The CDR3 length is 16 residues. Germline lookup yields CDR1 MGHRA and CDR2 YSYEKL. The ends lost 0 bases at V and 5 bases at J; junction bases unmatched: 7. DNA for the CDR3: TGCGCCAGCAGCCAAGATACCGCGGGAGGACTAGATACGCAGTATTTT. Amino acid sequence: CASSQDTAGGLDTQYF.

This clonotype ranks as medium-sized. This beta chain lies outside the target of a library built for alpha chains; its clone size means little. The chain combines TRBV7-9 with TRBJ2-1; 9 nucleotides agree with TRBD2. Germline V lookup: CDR1 SEHNR, CDR2 FQNEAQ (reference sequence). This CDR3 spans 22 amino acids. Losses at the gene ends were 8 bases for V and 1 base for J; bases not matched to a gene: 27. CDR3 coding DNA: TGTGCCAGCGAGCTTAGTACGGTCGTGGGCCTAGCGGGACGAGCTTCCTACAATGAGCAGTTCTTC. As protein: CASELSTVVGLAGRASYNEQFF.

Comments on this clonotype: The library was designed around alpha chains, so this beta chain is a stray read whose abundance carries little weight. The V call is TRBV7-9, the J call TRBJ2-1, with D perhaps matching TRBD1 (5 bases). This CDR3 has 14 amino acids. The ends were cut back, 5 bases at V and 6 bases at J, with 14 bases in the middle. Germline CDR1 and CDR2: SEHNR and FQNEAQ (reference sequence). The CDR3 DNA sequence: TGTGCCAGCAGCCCACCGCGACAGACCAATGAGCAGTTCTTC. Translated, it gives CASSPPRQTNEQFF.

This clonotype was seen more than once but under ten times. This beta chain slipped into a library made for alpha chains as a stray read, so its size is not meaningful. The rearrangement links TRBV3-1 to TRBJ2-3; maybe TRBD2 (6 bases). Deletions cut 7 bases from V and 0 bases from J, with 11 bases between. Germline values: CDR1 LGHDT, CDR2 YNNKEL (reference sequence). This CDR3 has 14 amino acids. CDR3 sequence (DNA): TGTGCCAGCATGTGGGCGGGAAGCACAGATACGCAGTATTTT. Encoded protein: CASMWAGSTDTQYF.

In this sample, this clonotype turned up a few times. The library was prepared for alpha chains; this beta chain is a stray read, so its frequency means little. This rearrangement joins TRBV7-3 to TRBJ2-1; 7 nucleotides agree with TRBD1. Germline V gene sequence: CDR1 SGHTA, CDR2 FQGTGA. CDR3 length: 18 residues. V shed 4 bases, J shed 6 bases, and the junction held 18 bases outside the gene matches. The chain's CDR3 is CASSSNRGWLNLFNEQFF. CDR3 nucleotides: TGTGCCAGCAGCTCGAACAGGGGTTGGCTTAATTTGTTCAATGAGCAGTTCTTC.

To note about this clonotype: This beta chain is off target for a library built for alpha chains, so its abundance means little. This sequence joins TRBV11-2 and TRBJ2-3; D unclear. The CDR3 runs 11 residues. Trimming cost V 6 bases and J 5 bases, with 6 bases left between them. Per the germline V gene, CDR1 is SGHAT and CDR2 is FQNNGV. The CDR3 sequence: CASRLVDTQYF. Here the CDR3 DNA reads TGTGCCAGCAGACTCGTAGATACGCAGTATTTT.

This clonotype occurred a few times. Within a library made for alpha chains, this beta chain is off target, and its count is uninformative. The V gene is TRBV2, the J gene TRBJ2-7; the D is unclear. The CDR3 has 13 residues. Germline-derived CDR1 and CDR2 are SNHLY and FYNNEI. V gave up 8 bases and J gave up 3 bases, with 14 bases separating them. The CDR3 region has the DNA TGTGCCAGCGGGCACTCCGATGTCTACGAGCAGTACGTC. It specifies CASGHSDVYEQYV.

Worth noting for this clonotype: With the library built for alpha chains, this beta chain is off target and its frequency is not meaningful. The CDR3 loop reads CASSLGQDTEAFF. As DNA, the CDR3 is TGCGCCAGCAGCTTGGGACAGGACACTGAAGCTTTCTTT. The chain employs TRBV5-1 and TRBJ1-1, with D perhaps TRBD1 (6 bases). The germline CDR1 and CDR2 sequences are SGHRS and YFSETQ. Trimming removed 0 bases at V and 3 bases at J, with 6 bases between. The CDR3 sequence is 13 residues long.

A remark on this clonotype: Because this beta chain is a stray read in a library intended to capture alpha chains, its abundance should not be given much weight. V usage is TRBV4-3 and J usage is TRBJ2-1, with D possibly TRBD1 on 5 matching bases. CDR1 and CDR2 from the germline V gene are LGHNA and YSLEER. The CDR3 runs to 18 residues. The V end was cut by 0 bases, the J end by 6 bases, with 21 bases between. The CDR3 DNA reads as TGCGCCAGCAGCCAAGATCGGGCGGTAGGGGCGAGTAGCAATGAGCAGTTCTTC. Amino acids: CASSQDRAVGASSNEQFF.

Comments on this clonotype: The library was prepared for alpha chains; this beta chain is a stray read, so its frequency means little. The chain joins TRBV7-7 to TRBJ2-3; 10 bases are a match to TRBD2. Germline CDR1 is SSHAT and CDR2 is FNYEAQ (reference sequence). The CDR3 length is 15 residues. The junction had 5 bases not matched to a gene; V was cut back by 5 bases and J by 3 bases. The CDR3 DNA reads TGTGCCAGCAGCCCTACTAGCGGGATGACAGATACGCAGTATTTT. Translated, it gives CASSPTSGMTDTQYF.

Concerning this clonotype: As an off-target read in a library built for alpha chains, this beta chain has a frequency of little significance. The CDR3 sequence: CASSLPGGQGANIQYF. The DNA of the CDR3 is TGTGCCAGCAGCTTACCCGGCGGACAGGGGGCGAACATTCAGTACTTC. This rearrangement joins TRBV7-2 to TRBJ2-4; TRBD1 agrees at 11 bases. Germline loops: CDR1 SGHTA, CDR2 FQGNSA. The CDR3 runs to 16 residues. With V trimmed by 2 bases and J by 7 bases, 7 bases remained unmatched.

On this clonotype itself: As an off-target read in a library built for alpha chains, this beta chain has a frequency of little significance. This chain links TRBV5-1 with TRBJ2-1, with unresolved D. Germline assignment: CDR1 SGHRS and CDR2 YFSETQ. The CDR3 covers 16 residues. With 2 bases removed from V and 4 bases from J, the gap between germline ends came to 16 bases. CDR3 bases: TGCGCCAGCAGCTTACCCCTTAACCTTCAGTACAATGAGCAGTTCTTC. Amino acids: CASSLPLNLQYNEQFF.

Comments on this clonotype: A library made for alpha chains picked up this beta chain off target, so its size means little. The J gene is TRBJ2-5, the V gene TRBV5-5, with TRBD2 matching 10 bases. The CDR3 has 15 amino acids. The V and J ends lost 5 bases and 3 bases, in that order; junction bases with no gene match: 7. Germline V lookup: CDR1 SGHKS, CDR2 YYEKEE (reference sequence). The CDR3 loop is CASRSGLAVEETQYF. CDR3 coding DNA: TGTGCCAGCAGATCAGGACTAGCGGTAGAAGAGACCCAGTACTTC.

Note on this clonotype: This beta chain appears as a stray read in a library generated for alpha chains; its size is not informative. V and J are TRBV6-5 and TRBJ2-7, with TRBD2 matching over 9 bases. This CDR3 has 14 amino acids. Germline V gene data show CDR1 as MNHEY and CDR2 as SVGAGI. V trimming: 2 bases; J trimming: 4 bases; junction bases outside the gene matches: 3. The CDR3 DNA is TGTGCCAGCAGTTACGACCTAGCGGGGTACGAGCAGTACTTC. As protein: CASSYDLAGYEQYF.

This clonotype was counted a few times. As an off-target read in a library built for alpha chains, this beta chain has a frequency of little significance. This rearrangement joins TRBV5-1 to TRBJ2-1, with 13 bases aligning to TRBD2. The CDR3 length is 17 residues. V trimming: 0 bases; J trimming: 5 bases; junction bases outside the gene matches: 5. Per germline, CDR1 SGHRS and CDR2 YFSETQ. CDR3 loop: CASSLEAGLAGNNEQFF. The CDR3 DNA is TGCGCCAGCAGCTTGGAGGCGGGACTAGCGGGGAACAATGAGCAGTTCTTC.

About this clonotype itself: Because the library targeted alpha chains, this beta chain is an off-target read whose size means little. V and J are TRBV7-8 and TRBJ2-2; 11 positions match TRBD2. V trimming: 1 base; J trimming: 6 bases; junction bases outside the gene matches: 7. From germline, CDR1 is SGHVS and CDR2 FQNEAQ. CDR3 length: 17 residues. The CDR3 nucleotides read TGTGCCAGCAGCTTAGGTTTTAGCGGGAGGGAAGCCGGGGAGCTGTTTTTT. Translation: CASSLGFSGREAGELFF.

This clonotype is categorized as medium-sized. Since the library was made to target alpha chains, this beta chain is a stray read and its abundance is not meaningful. The chain uses TRBV7-8 and TRBJ2-1, with a weak D call TRBD2 (6 bases). The CDR3 sequence is 17 residues long. Germline CDR1 reads SGHVS; CDR2 reads FQNEAQ. Between the trimmed V and J ends, which lost 2 bases and 1 base, there was a span of 15 bases. In DNA, the CDR3 is TGTGCCAGCAGCTTACGGGTTTGGGGGGAATCCTACAATGAGCAGTTCTTC. Encoded protein: CASSLRVWGESYNEQFF.

This clonotype was counted once. In a library made to pick up alpha chains, this beta chain is a stray read with a size that means little. The chain links TRBV11-2 to TRBJ2-1; D may be TRBD1 (5 bases). V lost 1 base to trimming and J lost 8 bases, with 18 bases between them. The CDR3 loop spans 16 amino acids. CDR1 SGHAT and CDR2 FQNNGV come from the germline V gene. This CDR3 reads CASSLVGQGSVDEQFF. The DNA of the CDR3 is TGTGCCAGCAGCTTAGTAGGTCAGGGATCTGTCGATGAGCAGTTCTTC.

By proportion, this clonotype is medium-sized. This beta chain is a stray sequence in a library constructed for alpha chains; its clone size is not meaningful. The J gene is TRBJ2-3, the V gene TRBV7-3; the D gene is possibly TRBD2 (6 bases). The CDR3 contains 17 residues. V was trimmed by 1 base and J by 2 bases, leaving 16 bases between them. Germline V gene data show CDR1 as SGHTA and CDR2 as FQGTGA. CDR3 nucleotide sequence: TGTGCCAGCAGCTTAATGGTGTTCGGGGGAGACACAGATACGCAGTATTTT. Encoded protein: CASSLMVFGGDTDTQYF.

For this clonotype: This beta chain turned up in a library designed for alpha chains; as an off-target read, its abundance says little. The chain is built from TRBV18 and TRBJ2-7, with a tentative D call TRBD2 (6 bases). The CDR3 consists of 15 residues. In germline, CDR1 is KGHSH, CDR2 LQKENI. The V and J ends lost 2 bases and 5 bases respectively, with 16 bases between them. The CDR3: CASSPRSGAVDEQYF. Here the CDR3 DNA reads TGTGCCAGCTCACCAAGGTCGGGAGCAGTCGACGAGCAGTACTTC. The whole variable domain, remainder taken from reference TRBV18 and TRBJ2-7, is NAGVMQNPRHLVRRRGQEARLRCSPMKGHSHVYWYRQLPEEGLKFMVYLQKENIIDESGMPKERFSAEFPKEGPSILRIQQVVRGDSAAYFCASSPRSGAVDEQYFGPGTRLTVT.

Notes on this clonotype: The library was built for alpha chains, so this beta chain is an off-target read and its size means little. The rearrangement joins TRBV20-1 to TRBJ2-6, with D possibly being TRBD1 or TRBD2 (5 bases each). Germline CDR1 reads DFQATT; CDR2 reads SNEGSKA (reference sequence). Trimming stripped 4 bases from V and 0 bases from J, with 19 bases between. There are 18 residues in the CDR3. The CDR3 region is CSATTPRDAPSGANVLTF. DNA for the CDR3: TGCAGTGCTACCACCCCACGGGACGCACCCTCTGGGGCCAACGTCCTGACTTTC.

Only one count was recorded for this clonotype. A library prepared for alpha chains yielded this beta chain as an off-target read; its size is of little meaning. This rearrangement joins TRBV4-3 to TRBJ2-5, with a weak D call TRBD1 (5 bases). CDR1 LGHNA and CDR2 YSLEER come from the germline V gene. Trimming shortened V by 1 base and J by 5 bases, and 8 bases separated the two germline ends. The CDR3 totals 13 residues. The CDR3 DNA sequence: TGCGCCAGCAGCCAAGGACAGATGGAGACCCAGTACTTC. Its translation is CASSQGQMETQYF.